Below are 9 T cell receptor beta chains sequenced from a single sample in a study of T-cell reconstitution after alpha-beta-depleted transplantation in children. Unique molecular identifiers were used in preparing the TCRbeta library. TCRdb itself ran the PCR reads through MiXCR, one entry per CDR3 protein. Altogether about a million distinct CDR3 sequences are present, about 29% being singletons, with the ten largest covering under 30%. This specimen consisted of PBMCs, mostly from graft donor cells, obtained 360 days after TCRalphabeta/CD19-depleted stem cell transplant. All receptors derive from a boy younger than two who had a stem cell transplant for SCID, so the T cells may come from the graft donor.

This clonotype appeared a few times. This chain joins TRBV12-3 or TRBV12-4 and TRBJ1-4; D is unresolved. The CDR3 contains 18 residues. Trimming took 6 bases from V and 2 from J, leaving 22 bases between them. CDR3 coding DNA: TGTGCCAGCAGCCCCCTAATAGGGCTTCCAACTACTAATGAAAAACTGTTTTTT. This encodes CASSPLIGLPTTNEKLFF.

V is TRBV7-2 and J is TRBJ2-6, with D possibly being TRBD1 or TRBD2 (5 bases each). This CDR3 spans 17 amino acids. Trimming took 2 bases from V and 0 from J, leaving 11 bases between them. Germline CDR1 is SGHTA and CDR2 is FQGNSA. CDR3 region: CASSLFPGSSGANVLTF. CDR3 bases: TGTGCCAGCAGCTTATTTCCAGGGAGCTCTGGGGCCAACGTCCTGACTTTC. Looking up the rest from reference TRBV7-2 and TRBJ2-6 gives the full variable domain: GAGVSQSPSNKVTEKGKDVELRCDPISGHTALYWYRQSLGQGLEFLIYFQGNSAPDKSGLPSDRFSAERTGGSVSTLTIQRTQQEDSAVYLCASSLFPGSSGANVLTFGAGSRLTVL.

This clonotype was picked up a small number of times. This chain uses TRBV20-1 with TRBJ2-5, with D tentatively TRBD1 or TRBD2 (6 bases each). The CDR3 covers 14 residues. The germline V and J ends were trimmed by 7 bases and 1 base, with 16 bases remaining between them. CDR1 DFQATT and CDR2 SNEGSKA come from the germline V gene (reference sequence). The CDR3: CSVGGPLPQETQYF. The CDR3 coding sequence is TGCAGTGTAGGGGGGCCCCTCCCCCAAGAGACCCAGTACTTC.

This clonotype was seen many times. The chain links TRBV18 to TRBJ2-2; 8 nucleotides agree with TRBD1. The CDR3 has 16 amino acids. Trimming took 4 bases from V and 2 from J; bases not matched to a gene: 6. Germline CDR1 reads KGHSH; CDR2 reads LQKENI. Here the CDR3 DNA reads TGTGCCAGCTCACGGGGGACAGGAGTAAACACCGGGGAGCTGTTTTTT. Its translation is CASSRGTGVNTGELFF. Complete variable domain (other parts from reference TRBV18 and TRBJ2-2): NAGVMQNPRHLVRRRGQEARLRCSPMKGHSHVYWYRQLPEEGLKFMVYLQKENIIDESGMPKERFSAEFPKEGPSILRIQQVVRGDSAAYFCASSRGTGVNTGELFFGEGSRLTVL.

Only a few counts were recorded for this clonotype. Here the CDR3 reads CSASLGTDNEKLFF. The DNA of the CDR3 is TGCAGTGCCAGTTTGGGGACGGATAATGAAAAACTGTTTTTT. The chain employs TRBV20-1 and TRBJ1-4; D perhaps matches TRBD1 (5 bases). The CDR3 loop spans 14 amino acids. V was clipped by 6 bases and J by 4 bases, with 15 bases between them. Per germline, CDR1 DFQATT and CDR2 SNEGSKA (reference sequence).

This clonotype has a handful of counts. This sequence joins TRBV12-3 or TRBV12-4 and TRBJ2-1, with TRBD2 as a possible D gene (6 bases). V was pared by 4 bases and J by 0 bases, with 13 bases between. The CDR3 is 16 residues long. CDR3 coding DNA: TGTGCCAGCAGTTGTTCCCCGGGGGTCTCCTACAATGAGCAGTTCTTC. Amino acid sequence: CASSCSPGVSYNEQFF.

The chain employs TRBV24-1 and TRBJ2-1; no firm D call. V lost 5 bases and J lost 0, with 10 bases in between. The CDR3 contains 15 residues. The V gene's germline CDR1 is KGHDR and CDR2 SFDVKD. CDR3 loop: CATSALLSSYNEQFF. The CDR3, as DNA: TGTGCCACCAGTGCTTTACTAAGCTCCTACAATGAGCAGTTCTTC.

The table lists this clonotype with a few counts. This chain joins TRBV2 and TRBJ2-3; 7 bases map to TRBD1. The CDR3 has 14 amino acids. V lost 10 bases and J lost 4; bases outside the gene matches: 11. The germline V gene has CDR1 SNHLY and CDR2 FYNNEI. CDR3 sequence reads: CAISFKGAPDTQYF. For the CDR3, the DNA is TGTGCCATCTCTTTCAAGGGGGCCCCAGATACGCAGTATTTT.

This clonotype was recorded many times. The V call is TRBV9, the J call TRBJ2-7; 10 bases agree with TRBD1. V dropped 2 bases and J dropped 2; count of bases not matched to a gene: 4. CDR3 length: 15 amino acids. Germline V gives CDR1 SGDLS, CDR2 YYNGEE. The CDR3 loop is CASSVGTGVTYEQYF. Here the CDR3 DNA reads TGTGCCAGCAGCGTCGGGACAGGGGTTACCTACGAGCAGTACTTC.